The 15 T cell receptor beta chains listed next were all sequenced from one sample in a study of T cell changes during pregnancy in multiple sclerosis. TCRdb's copy holds only in-frame clones and misses some; the assay was immunoSEQ multiplex PCR. Of about 76,000 clones in the sample, approximately 90% were seen once. The input for sequencing was peripheral blood, taken in the first trimester of pregnancy. The receptors shown here come from a female donor in good health, enrolled as a control in a pregnancy study.

V gene TRBV19 combines with J gene TRBJ1-5; D is ambiguous. CDR1 and CDR2 (germline): LNHDA, SQIVND (reference sequence). The V gene lost 2 bases and the J gene lost 2 bases, with 10 bases spanning the gap. The CDR3 is 15 residues long. CDR3 sequence (DNA): TGTGCCAGTAGTATAACGGGTAGCCGCAATCAGCCCCAGCATTTT. Residues: CASSITGSRNQPQHF.

This clone was seen a single time. The rearrangement joins TRBV5-4 to TRBJ2-3; possible D gene TRBD2, 6 bases. Germline loops: CDR1 SGHNT, CDR2 YYREEE (reference sequence). The CDR3 spans 12 residues. Trimming left V 3 bases short and J 7 bases short, with 9 bases between. DNA of the CDR3: TGTGCCAGCAGCTCGGCGGGGAATACGCAGTATTTT. As protein: CASSSAGNTQYF.

J is TRBJ2-7 and V is TRBV5-1, with 7 bases aligning to TRBD1. After removal of 1 base from V and 2 bases from J, the junction contained 0 bases not matched to a gene. This CDR3 is 13 amino acids long. Germline V gene lookup returns CDR1 SGHRS and CDR2 YFSETQ. The CDR3 DNA sequence: TGCGCCAGCAGCTTGACAGGGGCCTACGAGCAGTACTTC. This codes for CASSLTGAYEQYF.

The gene calls are TRBV28 and TRBJ1-5, with D uncertain. The CDR3 totals 12 residues. V lost 5 bases to trimming and J lost 6 bases, with 8 bases between them. Per the germline V gene, CDR1 is MDHEN and CDR2 is SYDVKM. The CDR3 bases are TGTGCCAGCAGTCCCCCGAGTCAGCCCCAGCATTTT. Translation: CASSPPSQPQHF.

The chain has TRBV19 and TRBJ1-5, with 7 bases that match TRBD1. The germline V gene has CDR1 LNHDA and CDR2 SQIVND (reference sequence). V dropped 5 bases and J dropped 2; count of bases not matched to a gene: 9. The CDR3 is made up of 16 amino acids. The CDR3 spells CASSPTRGLGNQPQHF. For the CDR3, the DNA is TGTGCCAGTAGTCCGACGAGGGGGCTCGGCAATCAGCCCCAGCATTTT. Complete variable domain (other parts from reference TRBV19 and TRBJ1-5): DGGITQSPKYLFRKEGQNVTLSCEQNLNHDAMYWYRQDPGQGLRLIYYSQIVNDFQKGDIAEGYSVSREKKESFPLTVTSAQKNPTAFYLCASSPTRGLGNQPQHFGDGTRLSIL.

The V call is TRBV4-1, the J call TRBJ1-3; no clear D. Germline CDR1 reads MGHRA; CDR2 reads YSYEKL. This CDR3 comprises 17 residues. V lost 2 bases to trimming and J lost 2 bases, with 16 bases between them. The CDR3, as DNA: TGCGCCAGCAGCCAACTTGATCTGGGCTTCGCTGGAAACACCATATATTTT. Its protein is CASSQLDLGFAGNTIYF.

The gene calls are TRBV5-1 and TRBJ1-2; D is uncertain. CDR3 size: 14 residues. Between the trimmed V and J ends, which lost 5 bases and 2 bases, there was a span of 13 bases. Germline loops: CDR1 SGHRS, CDR2 YFSETQ. The CDR3 loop is CASRVRVGNYGYTF. The CDR3 nucleotides read TGCGCCAGCAGGGTGCGGGTTGGGAACTATGGCTACACCTTC.

V is TRBV25-1 and J is TRBJ2-3, with D perhaps TRBD1 (6 bases). V lost 8 bases to trimming and J lost 0 bases, with 12 bases between them. CDR1 and CDR2 from the germline V gene are MGHDK and SYGVNS. The CDR3 covers 14 residues. The CDR3 DNA is TGTGCCAGCGCGAAAGGGGGTAGCACAGATACGCAGTATTTT. Translated: CASAKGGSTDTQYF.

CDR3 in DNA: TGTGCCAGCAGTCCCACCCCGGGACTAGCGCTCTACGAGCAGTACTTC. Residues: CASSPTPGLALYEQYF. The rearrangement uses TRBV27 and TRBJ2-7, with TRBD2 matching 10 bases. V shed 5 bases, J shed 3 bases, and the junction held 10 bases outside the gene matches. Germline CDR1 is MNHEY and CDR2 is SMNVEV (reference sequence). CDR3 length: 16 residues.

This chain connects TRBV30 to TRBJ2-7; no clear D gene. The CDR3 runs 13 residues. From germline, CDR1 is GTSNPN and CDR2 SVGIG (reference sequence). The V end was cut by 1 base, the J end by 2 bases, with 9 bases between. CDR3 residues: CAWSGSLAYEQYF. The CDR3, as DNA: TGTGCCTGGAGTGGGAGTCTAGCCTACGAGCAGTACTTC.

The rearrangement links TRBV28 to TRBJ2-7, with TRBD1 matching over 8 bases. The germline V gene encodes CDR1 MDHEN and CDR2 SYDVKM. This CDR3 has 13 amino acids. Trimming removed 6 bases from V and 6 bases from J; junction bases left unmatched: 7. This CDR3 reads CASRSTGASEQYF. In DNA form, the CDR3 reads TGTGCCAGCAGGTCGACAGGGGCGTCCGAGCAGTACTTC. Combining the CDR3 with reference TRBV28 and TRBJ2-7 gives the whole variable domain DVKVTQSSRYLVKRTGEKVFLECVQDMDHENMFWYRQDPGLGLRLIYFSYDVKMKEKGDIPEGYSVSREKKERFSLILESASTNQTSMYLCASRSTGASEQYFGPGTRLTVT.

The rearrangement joins TRBV10-3 to TRBJ2-7; 7 bases agree with TRBD1. Germline CDR1 is ENHRY and CDR2 is SYGVKD. The junction had 5 bases not matched to a gene; V was cut back by 3 bases and J by 6 bases. This CDR3 comprises 13 residues. The CDR3 region has the DNA TGTGCCATCAGTGAAGTAGGGGGCGGCGAGCAGTACTTC. Its protein product is CAISEVGGGEQYF.

This chain joins TRBV28 and TRBJ2-7; 11 bases agree with TRBD2. Germline CDR1 and CDR2: MDHEN and SYDVKM. With V trimmed by 5 bases and J by 5 bases, 8 bases remained unmatched. The length of the CDR3 is 15 residues. In DNA form, the CDR3 reads TGTGCCAGCAGTCCTGTAACTAGCGGGAGTCACGAGCAGTACTTC. Residues: CASSPVTSGSHEQYF.

The rearrangement uses TRBV28 and TRBJ1-4; D possibly corresponds to TRBD1 (5 bases). The CDR3 has 16 residues. Germline loops: CDR1 MDHEN, CDR2 SYDVKM. The ends were cut back, 2 bases at V and 0 bases at J, with 10 bases in the middle. CDR3 sequence: CASSLQGWATNEKLFF. CDR3 sequence (DNA): TGTGCCAGCAGTTTACAGGGATGGGCAACTAATGAAAAACTGTTTTTT.

V usage is TRBV27 and J usage is TRBJ2-7, with TRBD2 matching 7 bases. Germline V gives CDR1 MNHEY, CDR2 SMNVEV (reference sequence). The CDR3 sequence is 14 residues long. The V gene end was trimmed by 1 base and the J gene end by 2 bases; junction bases not matched to a gene: 2. CDR3 protein: CASSLWAGAYEQYF. The CDR3 DNA reads TGTGCCAGCAGTTTATGGGCGGGGGCCTACGAGCAGTACTTC.